The 8 T cell receptor beta chains below were found in one sample sequenced in a study of T cell repertoires in cytomegalovirus infection. TCRdb itself ran the reads through MiXCR, one entry per CDR3 protein. The sample lists about 740,000 distinct CDR3 sequences, roughly 33% seen once, with 18% in the top ten. Their target antigens are unknown. The specimen was cultured PBMCs, collected from culture after CMV antigen stimulation. These receptors originate from a human donor in good health (CMV status not recorded). Some clones in this sample may be carry-over from other donors' samples.

The chain joins TRBV29-1 to TRBJ2-3; D may be TRBD2 (5 bases). The V gene lost 4 bases and the J gene lost 1 base, with 15 bases spanning the gap. The length of the CDR3 is 15 residues. Per germline, CDR1 SQVTM and CDR2 ANQGSEA. The CDR3 sequence is CSVVRRGRGTDTQYF. In nucleotides, the CDR3 is TGCAGCGTTGTCCGTCGGGGAAGAGGCACAGATACGCAGTATTTT.

The chain recombines TRBV12-3 or TRBV12-4 with TRBJ1-1, with D unresolved. Between the trimmed V and J ends, which lost 3 bases and 3 bases, there was a span of 11 bases. The CDR3 extends over 14 amino acids. For the CDR3, the DNA is TGTGCCAGCAGTTTTTCTGGAGGGTACACTGAAGCTTTCTTT. It codes for CASSFSGGYTEAFF.

This sequence joins TRBV7-8 and TRBJ1-1; TRBD1 matches at 9 bases. V shed 3 bases, J shed 5 bases, and the junction held 13 bases outside the gene matches. The CDR3 is 17 residues long. Germline CDR1 and CDR2: SGHVS and FQNEAQ. The CDR3, as DNA: TGTGCCAGCAGCTTGACATTACAGGGGGCAGCGAAGACTGAAGCTTTCTTT. It codes for CASSLTLQGAAKTEAFF.

The chain has TRBV7-6 and TRBJ1-6, with a tentative D call TRBD1 (6 bases). Between the trimmed V and J ends, which lost 5 bases and 9 bases, there was a span of 17 bases. Germline assignment: CDR1 SGHVS and CDR2 FNYEAQ. The CDR3 extends over 15 amino acids. The CDR3 region is CASSLRGGMSSPLHF. CDR3 bases: TGTGCCAGCAGCCTAAGGGGGGGTATGAGTTCACCCCTCCACTTT.

In its sample, this clonotype was seen many times. V usage is TRBV7-2 and J usage is TRBJ2-3, with TRBD2 matching over 9 bases. This CDR3 has 16 amino acids. With 5 bases clipped from V and 1 base from J, the junction kept 7 bases outside the gene matches. Germline lookup yields CDR1 SGHTA and CDR2 FQGNSA. The CDR3 loop reads CASSQRLAVGTDTQYF. The CDR3 nucleotides read TGTGCCAGCAGCCAGCGACTAGCGGTGGGCACAGATACGCAGTATTTT.

This sequence joins TRBV7-9 and TRBJ2-5; 8 bases align to TRBD1. Germline V gene lookup returns CDR1 SEHNR and CDR2 FQNEAQ (reference sequence). V dropped 5 bases and J dropped 5; count of bases not matched to a gene: 10. The CDR3 is 15 residues long. The CDR3 sequence is CASSRDRGGYETQYF. The CDR3 nucleotides are TGTGCCAGCAGCCGCGACAGGGGAGGCTACGAGACCCAGTACTTC.

Many counts were recorded for this clonotype. The chain couples TRBV12-3 or TRBV12-4 to TRBJ2-5; no reliable D call. Trimming pared 6 bases from V and 4 bases from J, leaving 12 bases between. The CDR3 consists of 13 residues. The CDR3: CASSLSGTETQYF. CDR3 DNA: TGTGCCAGCAGCTTAAGTGGAACAGAGACCCAGTACTTC.

V gene TRBV3-1 combines with J gene TRBJ1-1; 8 bases align to TRBD1. CDR3 size: 14 residues. V was pared by 3 bases and J by 4 bases, with 4 bases of the junction left unmatched. Per the germline V gene, CDR1 is LGHDT and CDR2 is YNNKEL (reference sequence). This chain's CDR3 is CASSQTGVLTEAFF. For the CDR3, the DNA is TGTGCCAGCAGCCAGACAGGGGTCCTCACTGAAGCTTTCTTT. Full variable domain (rest looked up from reference TRBV3-1 and TRBJ1-1): DTAVSQTPKYLVTQMGNDKSIKCEQNLGHDTMYWYKQDSKKFLKIMFSYNNKELIINETVPNRFSPKSPDKAHLNLHINSLELGDSAVYFCASSQTGVLTEAFFGQGTRLTVV.